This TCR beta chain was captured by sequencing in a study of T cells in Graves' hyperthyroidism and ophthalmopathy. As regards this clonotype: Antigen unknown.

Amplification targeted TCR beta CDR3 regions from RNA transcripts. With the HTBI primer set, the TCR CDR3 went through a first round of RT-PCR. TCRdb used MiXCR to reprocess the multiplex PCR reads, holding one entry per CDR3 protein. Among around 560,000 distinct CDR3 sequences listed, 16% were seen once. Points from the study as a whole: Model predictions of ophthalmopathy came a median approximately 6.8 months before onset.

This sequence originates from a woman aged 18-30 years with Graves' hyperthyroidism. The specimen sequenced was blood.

The CDR3 spells CATSRGTGGGGYTF. The CDR3, as DNA: TGTGCCACCAGCAGGGGGACAGGGGGCGGTGGCTACACCTTC. This chain uses TRBV15 with TRBJ1-2; 12 bases line up with TRBD1. CDR1 is LNHNV, CDR2 YYDKDF, per germline (reference sequence). V was pared by 3 bases and J by 7 bases, with 3 bases of the junction left unmatched. The CDR3 sequence is 14 residues long.